Presented here are 25 T cell receptor beta chains from one specimen sequenced in a study of blood T cells in healthy people across ages. A sample-barcoded 5' primer and a J-beta primer mix were used in a second PCR of about 7 to 12 cycles. TCRdb re-called the 5' RACE reads through MiXCR, storing one row per CDR3 protein. The sample holds roughly 1,300,000 distinct CDR3 sequences; 59% are singletons and the top ten take over 6.5%. The material sequenced was blood. These receptors were obtained from a young man in good health.

This clonotype has just a few counts. V usage is TRBV29-1 and J usage is TRBJ2-1; perhaps TRBD2 as D (6 bases). The V and J ends lost 1 base and 2 bases respectively, with 9 bases between them. Looked up from germline, CDR1 is SQVTM and CDR2 is ANQGSEA. The CDR3 contains 14 residues. The CDR3 sequence: CSVEAVAAYNEQFF. Here the CDR3 DNA reads TGCAGCGTTGAAGCGGTAGCGGCCTACAATGAGCAGTTCTTC.

The chain recombines TRBV4-2 with TRBJ1-1; 12 nucleotides match TRBD1. The germline gives CDR1 LGHNA, CDR2 YNFKEQ. The length of the CDR3 is 16 residues. The J segment lost 8 bases and the V segment lost 1 base, leaving 8 bases of the junction unmatched. The CDR3 nucleotides are TGTGCCAGCAGCCAAGCACAGGGACAGGGGGCGATAGAAGCTTTCTTT. Protein sequence: CASSQAQGQGAIEAFF.

The V and J genes are TRBV18 and TRBJ2-7, with a tentative D call TRBD1 (5 bases). Germline values: CDR1 KGHSH, CDR2 LQKENI. This CDR3 has 14 residues. Trimming took 2 bases from V and 3 from J, leaving 11 bases between them. CDR3 nucleotide sequence: TGTGCCAGCTCACCAATTGGCAGGGACTACGAGCAGTACTTC. It codes for CASSPIGRDYEQYF.

In this sample, this clonotype turned up a few times. The rearrangement uses TRBV5-1 and TRBJ2-6; 7 bases align to TRBD1. The CDR3 sequence is 15 residues long. CDR1 SGHRS and CDR2 YFSETQ come from the germline V gene. Trimming removed 2 bases from V and 2 bases from J; junction bases left unmatched: 1. The DNA of the CDR3 is TGCGCCAGCAGCTTAGGACAGGCTGGGGCCAACGTCCTGACTTTC. Protein: CASSLGQAGANVLTF.

V gene TRBV4-3 combines with J gene TRBJ2-4, with TRBD1 matching 10 bases. Germline loops: CDR1 LGHNA, CDR2 YSLEER. The trim removed 5 bases at V and 12 bases at J, leaving 10 bases unmatched. CDR3 length: 14 amino acids. The CDR3 spells CASSREGTGDDQYF. Here the CDR3 DNA reads TGCGCCAGCAGCAGAGAAGGGACAGGGGACGATCAGTACTTC.

The rearrangement uses TRBV4-1 and TRBJ2-5; D remains unclear. The CDR3 covers 14 residues. V lost 1 base, J lost 4 bases, and 10 bases lay in between. Germline lookup yields CDR1 MGHRA and CDR2 YSYEKL. The CDR3 coding sequence is TGCGCCAGCAGCCAAGTCCTAGTAGCAGAGACCCAGTACTTC. Residues: CASSQVLVAETQYF.

This sequence joins TRBV29-1 and TRBJ1-3; D ambiguous. CDR1 and CDR2 from the germline V gene are SQVTM and ANQGSEA. The germline V and J ends were trimmed by 7 bases and 4 bases, with 11 bases remaining between them. This CDR3 has 12 residues. CDR3 nucleotides: TGCAGCGGTGCGGTTGCCGGAAACACCATATATTTT. Amino acids: CSGAVAGNTIYF.

The V call is TRBV24-1, the J call TRBJ2-1; D is ambiguous. The CDR3 has 15 residues. Looked up from germline, CDR1 is KGHDR and CDR2 is SFDVKD. Between the trimmed V and J ends, which lost 5 bases and 0 bases, there was a span of 10 bases. The CDR3 here is CATSAPRISYNEQFF. The CDR3 DNA sequence: TGTGCCACCAGTGCACCGCGAATCTCCTACAATGAGCAGTTCTTC.

The rearrangement uses TRBV3-1 and TRBJ1-1, with D unresolved. The CDR3 is 13 residues long. Trimming stripped 2 bases from V and 5 bases from J, with 9 bases between. Per germline, CDR1 LGHDT and CDR2 YNNKEL (reference sequence). The CDR3 region has the DNA TGTGCCAGCAGCCAACGGAGGGAGACTGAAGCTTTCTTT. It yields the protein CASSQRRETEAFF.

Of note for this clonotype: This clone may be a read error of a much larger clone one base away. The J gene is TRBJ2-7, the V gene TRBV29-1, with D hard to call. The CDR3 loop spans 12 amino acids. The germline CDR1 and CDR2 sequences are SQVTM and ANQGSEA. CDR3 nucleotide sequence: TGCAGCGTTGAAGTCAGCACCTACGGGCAGTACTTC. This gives the protein CSVEVSTYGQYF.

Only a few counts were recorded for this clonotype. The chain has TRBV9 and TRBJ2-5, with D perhaps matching TRBD1 (5 bases). The CDR3 spans 14 residues. V was pared by 4 bases and J by 5 bases, with 15 bases between. Germline values: CDR1 SGDLS, CDR2 YYNGEE. The chain's CDR3 is CASSLTRVGETQYF. CDR3 in DNA: TGTGCCAGCAGCTTGACCAGGGTGGGGGAGACCCAGTACTTC.

The rearrangement uses TRBV4-1 and TRBJ2-1; 7 nucleotides agree with TRBD1. The CDR3 has 15 amino acids. The V gene end was trimmed by 6 bases and the J gene end by 4 bases; junction bases not matched to a gene: 9. Looked up from germline, CDR1 is MGHRA and CDR2 is YSYEKL. The CDR3: CASSDQGDGYNEQFF. CDR3 in DNA: TGCGCCAGCAGTGACCAGGGGGACGGATACAATGAGCAGTTCTTC.

The J gene is TRBJ1-5, the V gene TRBV12-5; D gene unclear. The CDR3 is 17 residues long. Trimming removed 0 bases from V and 1 base from J, with 13 bases in between. From germline, CDR1 is LGHNT and CDR2 FRNRAP. The CDR3 region has the DNA TGTGCTAGTGGTTTGGTAAGCGACGGACTAAGCAATCAGCCCCAGCATTTT. It specifies CASGLVSDGLSNQPQHF. The full variable domain, its missing parts supplied by reference TRBV12-5 and TRBJ1-5, is DARVTQTPRHKVTEMGQEVTMRCQPILGHNTVFWYRQTMMQGLELLAYFRNRAPLDDSGMPKDRFSAEMPDATLATLKIQPSEPRDSAVYFCASGLVSDGLSNQPQHFGDGTRLSIL.

The V call is TRBV19, the J call TRBJ2-1; TRBD2 matches at 12 bases. Germline CDR1 reads LNHDA; CDR2 reads SQIVND (reference sequence). The CDR3 spans 18 residues. Unmatched junction bases numbered 14, after V lost 6 bases and J lost 5 bases. The CDR3 DNA sequence: TGTGCCAGTAGCATCACCCCCCGAGGACTAGCGGGAAACAATGAGCAGTTCTTC. Protein: CASSITPRGLAGNNEQFF.

This clonotype has only a few counts. This chain uses TRBV7-9 with TRBJ2-7; 7 bases are shared with TRBD2. Germline CDR1 reads SEHNR; CDR2 reads FQNEAQ (reference sequence). There are 13 residues in the CDR3. V was pared by 5 bases and J by 4 bases, with 5 bases of the junction left unmatched. The CDR3 here is CASSDRGDYEQYF. In DNA form, the CDR3 reads TGTGCCAGCAGCGATCGGGGGGATTACGAGCAGTACTTC.

The J gene is TRBJ1-5, the V gene TRBV27, with 7 bases aligning to TRBD1. Germline lookup yields CDR1 MNHEY and CDR2 SMNVEV (reference sequence). CDR3 length equals 18 residues. Trimming took 6 bases from V and 1 from J; bases not matched to a gene: 15. The CDR3 sequence: CASSPLRGTVQSNQPQHF. Written as DNA, the CDR3 is TGTGCCAGCAGCCCACTGCGAGGGACAGTTCAAAGCAATCAGCCCCAGCATTTT.

As DNA, the CDR3 is TGCAGTGCTAGGACTAGCGGGAGTTCCCAAGAGACCCAGTACTTC. Its protein is CSARTSGSSQETQYF. This chain uses TRBV20-1 with TRBJ2-5, with 12 bases that match TRBD2. V lost 3 bases and J lost 1; bases outside the gene matches: 3. This CDR3 has 15 residues. The germline gives CDR1 DFQATT, CDR2 SNEGSKA (reference sequence).

The chain links TRBV4-2 to TRBJ1-4; D not resolved. Germline values: CDR1 LGHNA, CDR2 YNFKEQ. V dropped 5 bases and J dropped 6 bases, with 10 bases sitting between them. The CDR3 is 13 amino acids. CDR3 in amino acids: CASSANRYEKLFF. The CDR3 bases are TGTGCCAGCAGCGCCAACAGATATGAAAAACTGTTTTTT.

The rearrangement links TRBV4-1 to TRBJ2-1; 7 bases match TRBD1. Looked up from germline, CDR1 is MGHRA and CDR2 is YSYEKL. V lost 2 bases, J lost 1 base, and 8 bases stayed unmatched. This CDR3 contains 17 residues. The DNA for the CDR3 is TGCGCCAGCAGCCAACGACAAGGGGGCGGGTCCTACAATGAGCAGTTCTTC. This gives the protein CASSQRQGGGSYNEQFF.

The J gene is TRBJ2-7, the V gene TRBV10-2, with 7 bases matching TRBD2. Gene TRBJ2-5 matches the end of the DNA better, so the J call may be wrong. Germline V CDR1 and CDR2: WSHSY, SAAADI. The CDR3 covers 13 residues. The CDR3 nucleotides read TGCGCCAGCAAGGGACTAACCCAGGAGACCCAGTACTTC. The encoded protein is CASKGLTQETQYF.

The rearrangement joins TRBV2 to TRBJ2-7, with TRBD1 matching 7 bases. The ends lost 4 bases at V and 3 bases at J; junction bases unmatched: 9. The CDR3 sequence is 15 residues long. CDR1 and CDR2 (germline): SNHLY, FYNNEI. CDR3 nucleotides: TGTGCCAGCAGTGCCGCGACAGGGAACCTCTACGAGCAGTACTTC. It is translated as CASSAATGNLYEQYF. Full variable domain (rest looked up from reference TRBV2 and TRBJ2-7): EPEVTQTPSHQVTQMGQEVILRCVPISNHLYFYWYRQILGQKVEFLVSFYNNEISEKSEIFDDQFSVERPDGSNFTLKIRSTKLEDSAMYFCASSAATGNLYEQYFGPGTRLTVT.

This clonotype has a handful of counts. The chain carries TRBV6-1 and TRBJ2-3; 10 positions agree with TRBD1. In germline, CDR1 is MNHNS, CDR2 SASEGT. The CDR3 runs 15 residues. V shed 6 bases, J shed 3 bases, and the junction held 6 bases outside the gene matches. The CDR3 here is CASRPTGGLTDTQYF. CDR3 sequence (DNA): TGTGCCAGCAGACCGACAGGGGGCTTGACAGATACGCAGTATTTT.

Concerning this clonotype itself: Its ends do not fully match the called genes, so a read error is possible. This chain links TRBV9 with TRBJ2-1, with D perhaps matching TRBD1 or TRBD2 (5 bases each). Germline V gives CDR1 SGDLS, CDR2 YYNGEE. The CDR3 contains 13 residues. CDR3 amino acids: CTSSVDGGNEQFF. CDR3 sequence (DNA): TGTACCAGCAGCGTAGATGGGGGAAATGAGCAGTTCTTC.

This chain joins TRBV4-1 and TRBJ1-1, with 7 bases identical to TRBD1. Germline V gene sequence: CDR1 MGHRA, CDR2 YSYEKL. The CDR3 contains 16 residues. The junction had 6 bases not matched to a gene; V was cut back by 0 bases and J by 2 bases. CDR3 nucleotides: TGCGCCAGCAGCCAAGATCGGGACAGAACAAACACTGAAGCTTTCTTT. It translates to CASSQDRDRTNTEAFF.

The rearrangement joins TRBV6-5 to TRBJ2-7; D is unclear. Germline assignment: CDR1 MNHEY and CDR2 SVGAGI. V was shortened by 2 bases and J by 0 bases, with 8 bases between the two germline ends. There are 14 residues in the CDR3. The CDR3 region is CASSYAGVSYEQYF. The CDR3 DNA reads TGTGCCAGCAGTTACGCAGGAGTCTCCTACGAGCAGTACTTC.